This TCR beta chain derives from a study of CDR3 diversity in severe acne. TCRdb re-derived calls from the PCR reads in MiXCR, one entry per CDR3 protein. The sample shows about 90,000 distinct CDR3 sequences, 45% to 55% of them seen only once. V lost 6 bases to trimming and J lost 3 bases; unmatched junction nucleotides: 8. The CDR3 runs to 14 residues. Germline assignment: CDR1 WSHSY and CDR2 SAAADI. The receptor was derived from a male donor in good health, serving as a control. The chain joins TRBV10-2 to TRBJ2-7, with TRBD2 identical over 7 bases. Sequenced sample: blood. CDR3 bases: TGCGCCAGCAGCCAACTAGCGCTAATCTACGAGCAGTACTTC. The encoded protein is CASSQLALIYEQYF.